One and the same sample provided the 25 T cell receptor beta chains below, sequenced in a study of OX40 agonist ivuxolimab in advanced cancers. Produced via immunoSEQ multiplex PCR; TCRdb's table is partial and in-frame only. Here the sample spans around 44,000 clones, about 85% being singletons. Sequencing was performed on CD4+ or CD8+ T cells sorted from blood, taken in a trial of the OX40 agonist ivuxolimab. These receptors originate from an adult with an advanced solid tumor such as melanoma, head and neck, liver or kidney cancer.

This chain uses TRBV4-1 with TRBJ2-1; D remains ambiguous. The CDR3 contains 15 residues. V gave up 2 bases and J gave up 4 bases, with 12 bases separating them. Germline V gives CDR1 MGHRA, CDR2 YSYEKL. CDR3 in amino acids: CASSQSESLYNEQFF. In nucleotides, the CDR3 is TGCGCCAGCAGCCAATCTGAATCCTTATACAATGAGCAGTTCTTC.

This chain uses TRBV29-1 with TRBJ2-5, with 11 bases aligning to TRBD2. Germline assignment: CDR1 SQVTM and CDR2 ANQGSEA. This CDR3 is 17 amino acids long. V gave up 4 bases and J gave up 6 bases; unmatched junction bases: 16. The CDR3 bases are TGCAGCGTTGCCGGACTAGCGGGCTGGATATCAGAGAAGACCCAGTACTTC. Its protein is CSVAGLAGWISEKTQYF.

This clone occurred once. The chain carries TRBV7-3 and TRBJ2-3, with D perhaps assigned TRBD1 or TRBD2 (5 bases each). Germline lookup yields CDR1 SGHTA and CDR2 FQGTGA. CDR3 length: 15 amino acids. Deletions cut 3 bases from V and 0 bases from J, with 10 bases between. CDR3 sequence reads: CASSLGTASTDTQYF. The CDR3 nucleotides read TGTGCCAGCAGCTTGGGGACGGCTAGCACAGATACGCAGTATTTT.

This chain uses TRBV10-1 with TRBJ2-1; maybe TRBD2 (5 bases). The length of the CDR3 is 16 residues. Trimming shortened V by 3 bases and J by 2 bases, and 14 bases separated the two germline ends. Germline V gene data show CDR1 as WNHNN and CDR2 as SYGVQD (reference sequence). CDR3 loop: CASSDEGLRAYNEQFF. The CDR3 coding sequence is TGCGCCAGCAGTGATGAAGGGTTGAGGGCCTACAATGAGCAGTTCTTC.

The CDR3 sequence: CASSPETQAYGYTF. The CDR3 nucleotides are TGTGCCAGCTCACCGGAAACTCAAGCATATGGCTACACCTTC. The gene calls are TRBV18 and TRBJ1-2; no firm D call. The CDR3 is made up of 14 amino acids. Between the trimmed V and J ends, which lost 3 bases and 5 bases, there was a span of 13 bases. Germline V lookup: CDR1 KGHSH, CDR2 LQKENI.

The V gene is TRBV5-5, the J gene TRBJ2-1; the match to TRBD1 covers 9 bases. Germline V lookup: CDR1 SGHKS, CDR2 YYEKEE (reference sequence). V lost 3 bases and J lost 1; bases outside the gene matches: 5. The CDR3 runs 16 residues. The chain's CDR3 is CASSSTGTGSYNEQFF. Written as DNA, the CDR3 is TGTGCCAGCAGCTCGACCGGGACAGGGTCCTACAATGAGCAGTTCTTC.

Turning to this clone: The junction differs from germline at one of its ends, possibly a read error. The V and J genes are TRBV2 and TRBJ2-5; no clear D. The CDR3 is made up of 11 amino acids. Germline V CDR1 and CDR2: SNHLY, FYNNEI. CDR3: CASSEGVSSDF. The CDR3 coding sequence is TGTGCCAGCAGTGAAGGGGTCAGTTCGGACTTC.

The chain has TRBV5-1 and TRBJ2-5; 7 nucleotides agree with TRBD2. Per the germline V gene, CDR1 is SGHRS and CDR2 is YFSETQ. V was pared by 4 bases and J by 1 base, with 4 bases of the junction left unmatched. The CDR3 totals 14 residues. CDR3: CASSRGTIQETQYF. DNA for the CDR3: TGCGCCAGCAGCCGCGGGACTATCCAAGAGACCCAGTACTTC.

This clone was seen more than once but under ten times. The V gene is TRBV19, the J gene TRBJ2-3; D not certain. This CDR3 region has 11 residues. Germline V gene lookup returns CDR1 LNHDA and CDR2 SQIVND (reference sequence). V was trimmed by 3 bases and J by 6 bases, leaving 4 bases between them. CDR3 DNA: TGTGCCAGTAGTATCCGGGATACGCAGTATTTT. Protein sequence: CASSIRDTQYF.

The chain couples TRBV2 to TRBJ2-1; no clear D. CDR3 length: 15 amino acids. Germline CDR1 reads SNHLY; CDR2 reads FYNNEI. V lost 5 bases and J lost 9, with 20 bases in between. The CDR3 loop is CASSLLRLLYREQFF. The CDR3 coding sequence is TGTGCCAGCAGTCTCCTCCGTCTCCTGTACCGTGAGCAGTTCTTC.

The chain's CDR3 is CASSDVMGKNTEAFF. The CDR3 region has the DNA TGTGCCAGCAGCGATGTGATGGGAAAGAACACTGAAGCTTTCTTT. The chain employs TRBV6-5 and TRBJ1-1; unclear D gene. Germline V gene lookup returns CDR1 MNHEY and CDR2 SVGAGI. The CDR3 runs to 15 residues. The ends were cut back, 6 bases at V and 1 base at J, with 15 bases in the middle.

The chain employs TRBV30 and TRBJ2-7; D could derive from TRBD1 or TRBD2 (5 bases each). This CDR3 has 14 residues. CDR1 GTSNPN and CDR2 SVGIG come from the germline V gene (reference sequence). Between the trimmed V and J ends, which lost 2 bases and 5 bases, there was a span of 16 bases. The CDR3 here is CAWSRGGKSDEQYF. Here the CDR3 DNA reads TGTGCCTGGAGTCGTGGGGGAAAATCTGACGAGCAGTACTTC.

This clone was recorded once. The rearrangement links TRBV6-5 to TRBJ1-1, with D uncertain. V was pared by 0 bases and J by 8 bases, with 10 bases between. Germline V CDR1 and CDR2: MNHEY, SVGAGI. CDR3 length: 13 residues. DNA of the CDR3: TGTGCCAGCAGTTACTCAATCGAGCAAGAAGCTTTCTTT. Amino acids: CASSYSIEQEAFF.

This clone was counted a few times. The chain uses TRBV11-3 and TRBJ1-2; the match to TRBD1 covers 7 bases. The CDR3 contains 16 residues. V lost 0 bases and J lost 2; bases outside the gene matches: 6. The germline CDR1 and CDR2 sequences are SGHNT and YENEEA. The CDR3 is CASSLEGRQGNYGYTF. DNA of the CDR3: TGTGCCAGCAGCTTAGAGGGGCGACAGGGCAACTATGGCTACACCTTC.

This chain connects TRBV7-2 to TRBJ2-7, with 7 bases lining up with TRBD2. V gave up 3 bases and J gave up 6 bases; unmatched junction bases: 5. The CDR3 contains 13 residues. Germline CDR1 is SGHTA and CDR2 is FQGNSA. Written as DNA, the CDR3 is TGTGCCAGCAGCTTCCGACTAGCCCGCGAGCAGTACTTC. Its translation is CASSFRLAREQYF.

The chain recombines TRBV29-1 with TRBJ1-2, with 8 bases that match TRBD1. Germline lookup yields CDR1 SQVTM and CDR2 ANQGSEA. The CDR3 loop spans 14 amino acids. The junction had 7 bases not matched to a gene; V was cut back by 3 bases and J by 4 bases. This CDR3 reads CSVENRGDLYGYTF. CDR3 in DNA: TGCAGCGTTGAGAACAGGGGGGACCTCTATGGCTACACCTTC.

This chain connects TRBV28 to TRBJ1-2, with D unresolved. Trimming left V 4 bases short and J 2 bases short, with 5 bases between. This CDR3 contains 12 residues. Germline loops: CDR1 MDHEN, CDR2 SYDVKM. CDR3 region: CASSSRNYGYTF. CDR3 coding DNA: TGTGCCAGCAGTTCTCGGAACTATGGCTACACCTTC.

This chain connects TRBV7-2 to TRBJ2-7, with no clear D. V was pared by 5 bases and J by 0 bases, with 14 bases between. Germline V gene lookup returns CDR1 SGHTA and CDR2 FQGNSA. The CDR3 sequence is 15 residues long. The CDR3 spells CASSQLGSSSYEQYF. For the CDR3, the DNA is TGTGCCAGCAGCCAACTTGGGTCTAGCTCCTACGAGCAGTACTTC. The full variable domain, its missing parts supplied by reference TRBV7-2 and TRBJ2-7, is GAGVSQSPSNKVTEKGKDVELRCDPISGHTALYWYRQSLGQGLEFLIYFQGNSAPDKSGLPSDRFSAERTGGSVSTLTIQRTQQEDSAVYLCASSQLGSSSYEQYFGPGTRLTVT.

J is TRBJ1-2 and V is TRBV5-1; possible D gene TRBD1, 6 bases. The CDR3 has 15 residues. The germline V gene encodes CDR1 SGHRS and CDR2 YFSETQ. The V and J ends lost 7 bases and 5 bases respectively, with 21 bases between them. The CDR3 nucleotides are TGCGCCAGCCGATGGATGGCGGGGGCGCTATATGGCTACACCTTC. Translated, it gives CASRWMAGALYGYTF.

This CDR3 is CASAVEGQYSGNTIYF. CDR3 DNA sequence: TGTGCCAGCGCGGTAGAGGGGCAGTACTCTGGAAACACCATATATTTT. The chain carries TRBV9 and TRBJ1-3; weak D call: TRBD1 (5 bases). This CDR3 comprises 16 residues. CDR1 and CDR2 from the germline V gene are SGDLS and YYNGEE. V lost 7 bases to trimming and J lost 0 bases, with 17 bases between them.

This chain links TRBV6-5 with TRBJ2-1; D call uncertain. Germline CDR1 is MNHEY and CDR2 is SVGAGI. The CDR3 is 15 residues long. V was pared by 6 bases and J by 0 bases, with 12 bases between. CDR3 nucleotide sequence: TGTGCCAGCAGAACAGTGGAAGGCTCCTACAATGAGCAGTTCTTC. It specifies CASRTVEGSYNEQFF.

This clone was detected only once. The chain uses TRBV4-3 and TRBJ2-5; D is unresolved. There are 15 residues in the CDR3. Per the germline V gene, CDR1 is LGHNA and CDR2 is YSLEER. Between the trimmed V and J ends, which lost 0 bases and 5 bases, there was a span of 13 bases. The CDR3 spells CASSQDSLLRETQYF. The CDR3 nucleotides read TGCGCCAGCAGCCAAGATTCTCTCCTGAGGGAGACCCAGTACTTC.

This chain joins TRBV19 and TRBJ1-5, with 8 bases aligning to TRBD1. The CDR3 contains 16 residues. Trimming at V came to 3 bases and at J to 3 bases, leaving 7 bases not matched to a gene. Looked up from germline, CDR1 is LNHDA and CDR2 is SQIVND (reference sequence). CDR3 coding DNA: TGTGCCAGTAGTATTGGGGACAGGTTTTTCAATCAGCCCCAGCATTTT. This sequence encodes CASSIGDRFFNQPQHF.

J is TRBJ2-1 and V is TRBV5-4; TRBD2 matches at 8 bases. Germline V CDR1 and CDR2: SGHNT, YYREEE (reference sequence). Trimming took 4 bases from V and 3 from J; bases not matched to a gene: 9. The CDR3 runs 16 residues. DNA for the CDR3: TGTGCCAGCAGCGCTTCACTAGCGGAGAACTACAATGAGCAGTTCTTC. Its translation: CASSASLAENYNEQFF. Supplemented by reference TRBV5-4 and TRBJ2-1, the full variable domain reads ETGVTQSPTHLIKTRGQQVTLRCSSQSGHNTVSWYQQALGQGPQFIFQYYREEENGRGNFPPRFSGLQFPNYSSELNVNALELDDSALYLCASSASLAENYNEQFFGPGTRLTVL.

The chain has TRBV28 and TRBJ1-1; TRBD1 is a possible D gene (5 bases). Trimming removed 7 bases at V and 4 bases at J, with 19 bases between. This CDR3 comprises 15 residues. Germline V gene data show CDR1 as MDHEN and CDR2 as SYDVKM. The CDR3 DNA reads TGTGCCAGCACCGCAAGCGGGGCGGGGAGCACTGAAGCTTTCTTT. It codes for CASTASGAGSTEAFF.